This T cell receptor (beta chain) was recovered during a study of blood T cell dynamics during melanoma immunotherapy. This sample's time point: pre-treatment baseline. Concerning this clone itself: Its antigen is as yet unknown.

General observations from the study: It remained unknown if the driving T cell clones were melanoma-specific.

Germline V gene sequence: CDR1 SGDLS, CDR2 YYNGEE. CDR3 length: 15 amino acids. The V and J ends lost 0 bases and 8 bases, in that order; junction bases with no gene match: 8. Sequencing was performed with immunoSEQ multiplex PCR; in TCRdb, only in-frame clones are kept and a portion is missing. The sample has 14,000 or so clones, approximately 90% seen once. Material: blood, obtained from a patient treated with checkpoint blockade. The chain carries TRBV9 and TRBJ1-2, with 9 bases lining up with TRBD1. The sequence was collected from a human donor with melanoma. In DNA form, the CDR3 reads TGTGCCAGCAGCGTAGCAACAGGGGGCGATTCGGGCTACACCTTC. Translation gives CASSVATGGDSGYTF.